Listed here are 13 T cell receptor beta chains from one sample, sequenced in a study of cytotoxic CD8 clonotypes in ibrutinib-treated CLL. Repertoires were generated with immunoSEQ multiplex PCR, while TCRdb's copy carries only in-frame clones and drops some. The table has fewer than 400,000 clones, roughly 71% seen once; the top ten hold roughly 6%. Here the sequenced sample was PBMCs, taken after 36 months of ibrutinib treatment. Receptors originate from a human donor with chronic lymphocytic leukemia.

This clone came up a few times. V gene TRBV7-8 combines with J gene TRBJ1-6, with 7 bases lining up with TRBD1. The CDR3 sequence is 14 residues long. V lost 4 bases and J lost 9; bases outside the gene matches: 6. Germline CDR1 is SGHVS and CDR2 is FQNEAQ. DNA for the CDR3: TGTGCCAGCAGCTACAGGGGAACGGGTTCACCCCTCCACTTT. It codes for CASSYRGTGSPLHF.

This clone was found a few times. This chain connects TRBV7-9 to TRBJ1-5, with 10 bases that match TRBD1. This CDR3 has 18 amino acids. Trimming at V came to 5 bases and at J to 0 bases, leaving 10 bases not matched to a gene. Germline V gene sequence: CDR1 SEHNR, CDR2 FQNEAQ (reference sequence). CDR3 sequence (DNA): TGTGCCAGCAGCCCGGGACAGGGGCCCTTCAATAGCAATCAGCCCCAGCATTTT. It translates to CASSPGQGPFNSNQPQHF.

The V call is TRBV7-9, the J call TRBJ1-2, with 9 bases matching TRBD1. CDR1 and CDR2 from the germline V gene are SEHNR and FQNEAQ (reference sequence). There are 15 residues in the CDR3. Germline trimming cut 1 base from V and 8 bases from J; bases unmatched to any gene: 8. The CDR3 DNA reads as TGTGCCAGCAGCTTAGAGGGGACAGGGAATCGGGGCTACACCTTC. Translated, it gives CASSLEGTGNRGYTF.

This sequence joins TRBV2 and TRBJ2-7, with TRBD1 matching 10 bases. V dropped 8 bases and J dropped 1; count of bases not matched to a gene: 14. The CDR3 contains 17 residues. CDR1 is SNHLY, CDR2 FYNNEI, per germline. Here the CDR3 DNA reads TGTGCCAGCGGGGGACCGGGACAGGGGTCTGTATCCTACGAGCAGTACTTC. This translates into CASGGPGQGSVSYEQYF.

This clone was observed a handful of times. The gene calls are TRBV6-5 and TRBJ1-5; D remains unclear. Germline loops: CDR1 MNHEY, CDR2 SVGAGI. The CDR3 is 13 residues long. V was cut by 4 bases and J by 0 bases, with 4 bases left in between. The CDR3 DNA sequence: TGTGCCAGCAGTTCCAATAGCAATCAGCCCCAGCATTTT. It is translated as CASSSNSNQPQHF.

A word on this clone: A read error is possible here, since a much larger clone lies one base away. The DNA for the CDR3 is TGTGCCAGCAGCTTAGGACAGAGCACTGAAGCTTTCTTT. This translates into CASSLGQSTEAFF. The chain couples TRBV7-3 to TRBJ1-1, with a tentative D call TRBD1 (6 bases). Per the germline V gene, CDR1 is SGHTA and CDR2 is FQGTGA. There are 13 residues in the CDR3. Trimming took off 2 bases at V and 4 bases at J, with 8 bases between the two ends.

The chain employs TRBV4-1 and TRBJ2-3; TRBD2 matches 12 bases. With V trimmed by 4 bases and J by 7 bases, 6 bases remained unmatched. The CDR3 loop spans 15 amino acids. Germline CDR1 reads MGHRA; CDR2 reads YSYEKL. The CDR3 nucleotides are TGCGCCAGCAGCCCATCTAGCGGGGGGGTACATACGCAGTATTTT. It encodes CASSPSSGGVHTQYF.

J is TRBJ1-5 and V is TRBV6-5; D not certain. The V end lost 2 bases, the J end lost 3 bases, and 8 bases lay between the germline ends. Germline loops: CDR1 MNHEY, CDR2 SVGAGI. This CDR3 is 14 amino acids long. CDR3 amino acids: CASSYLGFNQPQHF. The CDR3 DNA reads as TGTGCCAGCAGTTACCTGGGGTTCAATCAGCCCCAGCATTTT.

On this clone: Relative to the germline gene, one junction end is altered; a read error may explain this. The chain carries TRBV11-2 and TRBJ1-2, with 7 bases aligning to TRBD1. The CDR3 length is 15 residues. The germline V gene encodes CDR1 SGHAT and CDR2 FQNNGV. As DNA, the CDR3 is TGTGCCAGCAGCCTAGAGGGGGCGGCTAACTATGGCTACACCTTC. Protein product: CASSLEGAANYGYTF.

The V gene is TRBV9, the J gene TRBJ2-7; TRBD1 might be the D (5 bases). The V and J ends lost 0 bases and 1 base respectively, with 11 bases between them. Looked up from germline, CDR1 is SGDLS and CDR2 is YYNGEE. CDR3 size: 15 residues. The CDR3 protein is CASSVEGRPSYEQYF. DNA for the CDR3: TGTGCCAGCAGCGTAGAGGGGCGCCCGTCCTACGAGCAGTACTTC.

The J gene is TRBJ1-3, the V gene TRBV7-9; D gene unclear. The V end lost 0 bases, the J end lost 2 bases, and 11 bases lay between the germline ends. In germline, CDR1 is SEHNR, CDR2 FQNEAQ (reference sequence). This CDR3 is built from 16 residues. This CDR3 is CASSLAGTRAGNTIYF. The CDR3 region has the DNA TGTGCCAGCAGCTTAGCGGGCACGAGGGCTGGAAACACCATATATTTT.

CDR3 sequence: CASRPGTGGEQYF. CDR3 sequence (DNA): TGTGCCAGCCGCCCCGGGACAGGGGGCGAGCAGTACTTC. This chain joins TRBV6-1 and TRBJ2-7; 11 bases align to TRBD1. Germline V CDR1 and CDR2: MNHNS, SASEGT. V dropped 8 bases and J dropped 6; count of bases not matched to a gene: 6. This CDR3 region has 13 residues.

This clone turned up a few times. This chain connects TRBV4-1 to TRBJ2-3, with D possibly matching TRBD2 (6 bases). The CDR3 runs 19 residues. Trimming removed 1 base from V and 1 base from J, with 21 bases in between. Germline V gene lookup returns CDR1 MGHRA and CDR2 YSYEKL. The CDR3 here is CASSQVWVSGIMGTDTQYF. CDR3 bases: TGCGCCAGCAGCCAAGTTTGGGTTAGCGGAATAATGGGCACAGATACGCAGTATTTT.